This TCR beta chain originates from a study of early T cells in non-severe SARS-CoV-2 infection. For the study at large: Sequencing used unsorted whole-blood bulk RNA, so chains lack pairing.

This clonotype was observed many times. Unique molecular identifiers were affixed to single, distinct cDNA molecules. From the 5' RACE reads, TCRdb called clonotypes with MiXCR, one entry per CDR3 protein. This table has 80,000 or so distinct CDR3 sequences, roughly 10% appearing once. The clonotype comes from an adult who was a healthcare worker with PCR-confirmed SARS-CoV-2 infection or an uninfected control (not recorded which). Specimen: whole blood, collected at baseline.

CDR3 loop: CASSPLPGQTNEKLFF. CDR3 coding DNA: TGTGCCAGCTCACCTTTACCGGGACAGACTAATGAAAAACTGTTTTTT. The chain employs TRBV18 and TRBJ1-4; 7 bases line up with TRBD1. The V gene end was trimmed by 3 bases and the J gene end by 2 bases; junction bases not matched to a gene: 6. The germline V gene has CDR1 KGHSH and CDR2 LQKENI. The CDR3 consists of 16 residues.